Listed below are T cell receptor beta chains from one sample, sequenced in a study of T cells in Graves' hyperthyroidism and ophthalmopathy. Each CDR3 protein gets one entry after TCRdb re-called the multiplex PCR reads with MiXCR. The repertoire consists of a few hundred thousand distinct CDR3 sequences, with around 15% occurring once and the leading ten covering approximately 19%. Sequenced: blood. These receptor sequences come from a woman aged 60-75 years with Graves' ophthalmopathy. CDR3s include the opening cysteine and the closing phenylalanine or tryptophan. The order of the fields is clone size, D gene, J gene, V gene, CDR3 DNA, CDR3 protein. A D gene is named only where the DNA matches it firmly. Some rows mark clone size as missing; the rest say once, few, many or name a class of expanded clone.

size: many
D: TRBD2
J: TRBJ2-1
V: TRBV11-1
DNA: TGTGCCAGCAGCTTAGGAGCGGGAGGGAGGGATGAGCAGTTCTTC
CDR3: CASSLGAGGRDEQFF

size: few
D: TRBD2
J: TRBJ2-4
V: TRBV6-5
DNA: TGTGCCAGCAGTTACGGAGCGGGAGCTATAGCCAAAAACATTCAGTACTTC
CDR3: CASSYGAGAIAKNIQYF

size: many
D: -
J: TRBJ2-3
V: TRBV2
DNA: TGTGCCAGCAGTGATTACCTGACGGATACGCAGTATTTT
CDR3: CASSDYLTDTQYF

size: many
D: -
J: TRBJ2-3
V: TRBV28
DNA: TGTGTGTTACCGAGCACAGATACGCAGTATTTT
CDR3: CVLPSTDTQYF

size: many
D: TRBD1
J: TRBJ2-3
V: TRBV6-1
DNA: TGTGCCAGTCATTCACAGGGGTACACAGATACGCAGTATTTT
CDR3: CASHSQGYTDTQYF

size: few
D: TRBD1
J: TRBJ2-1
V: TRBV7-3
DNA: TGTGCCAGCAGCAGGCGGACAGGGGGCATTGGGTTGGATGAGCAGTTCTTC
CDR3: CASSRRTGGIGLDEQFF

size: few
D: TRBD2
J: TRBJ2-1
V: TRBV5-1
DNA: TGCGCCAGCAGCTTACGGGCGGGAGCTCTAAATGAGCAGTTCTTC
CDR3: CASSLRAGALNEQFF

size: few
D: -
J: TRBJ2-2
V: TRBV7-2
DNA: TGTGCCAGCAGTTTTGGACCTCGCCAGGAGCTGTTTTTT
CDR3: CASSFGPRQELFF

size: many
D: -
J: TRBJ2-1
V: TRBV20-1
DNA: TGCAGTGCTAGAGTTGGATCCGGGATAGGGGACAATGAGCAGTTCTTC
CDR3: CSARVGSGIGDNEQFF

size: -
D: -
J: TRBJ2-2
V: TRBV5-1
DNA: TGCGCCAGCAGCTTGGCGACAGTTCGAGTCTCCGGGGAGCTGTTTTTT
CDR3: CASSLATVRVSGELFF

size: -
D: TRBD1
J: TRBJ1-1
V: TRBV3-1
DNA: TGTGCCAGCAGCCAAAGACAGGGGGCCACTGAAGCTTTCTTT
CDR3: CASSQRQGATEAFF

size: many
D: -
J: TRBJ2-7
V: TRBV20-1
DNA: TGCAGTGCCGAGCCCCTCTCGGGGTCTATCGAGCAGTACTTC
CDR3: CSAEPLSGSIEQYF

size: few
D: TRBD2
J: TRBJ2-7
V: TRBV5-5
DNA: TGTGCCAGCAGCTTGAGAGCGGGAGGGGTGAACGAGCAGTACTTC
CDR3: CASSLRAGGVNEQYF

size: -
D: -
J: TRBJ1-5
V: TRBV19
DNA: TGTGCCAGTAGCCAGTTAGGAAATCAGCCCCAGCATTTT
CDR3: CASSQLGNQPQHF

size: many
D: TRBD1
J: TRBJ2-7
V: TRBV28
DNA: TGTGCCAGCAGCTCCCCAGGGGGAACTTACGAGCAGTACTTC
CDR3: CASSSPGGTYEQYF

size: many
D: TRBD1
J: TRBJ1-2
V: TRBV2
DNA: TGTGCCAGCAGTATTCGGACAGGGGGAATAGGTGGCTACACCTTC
CDR3: CASSIRTGGIGGYTF

size: many
D: TRBD1
J: TRBJ2-5
V: TRBV28
DNA: TGTGCCAGCAGTTTAGACAGGGGGGCAGAGACCCAGTACTTC
CDR3: CASSLDRGAETQYF

size: -
D: TRBD1
J: TRBJ2-5
V: TRBV7-9
DNA: TGTGCCAGCAGCGTCAGCCAGGGGGCTTTACAAGAGACCCAGTACTTC
CDR3: CASSVSQGALQETQYF

size: -
D: TRBD2
J: TRBJ2-7
V: TRBV12-3/TRBV12-4
DNA: TGTGCCAGCAGCCCCGGGGGGGCAAGCTCCTACGAGCAGTACTTC
CDR3: CASSPGGASSYEQYF

size: many
D: -
J: TRBJ1-4
V: TRBV7-9
DNA: TGTGCCAGCAGCTTGACCGAAGCTAATGAAAAACTGTTTTTT
CDR3: CASSLTEANEKLFF

size: few
D: TRBD2
J: TRBJ2-5
V: TRBV30
DNA: TGTGCCCTGGGGACTAGCGTCCCCCAAGAGACCCAGTACTTC
CDR3: CALGTSVPQETQYF

size: -
D: TRBD1
J: TRBJ2-7
V: TRBV20-1
DNA: TGCAGTGCTAGTTCCAGGGGGTTTTCCTACGAGCAGTACTTC
CDR3: CSASSRGFSYEQYF

size: many
D: TRBD2
J: TRBJ2-1
V: TRBV30
DNA: TGTGCCTGGAGTGTACTTAGCGGGAGAATCGATGAGCAGTTCTTC
CDR3: CAWSVLSGRIDEQFF

size: few
D: -
J: TRBJ2-2
V: TRBV20-1
DNA: TGCAGTGCTTGGGTCACGAACACCGGGGAGCTGTTTTTT
CDR3: CSAWVTNTGELFF

size: -
D: TRBD1
J: TRBJ2-6
V: TRBV18
DNA: TGTGCCAGCTCACCACTGCCGGGACAGGGGGCATCTGGGGCCAACGTCCTGACTTTC
CDR3: CASSPLPGQGASGANVLTF

size: many
D: -
J: TRBJ2-1
V: TRBV11-2
DNA: TGTGCCAGCAGCACAGACCTACACAATGAGCAGTTCTTC
CDR3: CASSTDLHNEQFF

size: -
D: -
J: TRBJ1-3
V: TRBV7-2
DNA: TGTGCCAGCAGCTTGACAGATGGAAACACCATATATTTT
CDR3: CASSLTDGNTIYF

size: -
D: TRBD2
J: TRBJ2-2
V: TRBV7-3
DNA: TGTGCCAGCAGCTTAAGCAGGGGGACTAGCGGGATCAACCCCGGGGAGCTGTTTTTT
CDR3: CASSLSRGTSGINPGELFF

size: many
D: TRBD2
J: TRBJ2-3
V: TRBV2
DNA: TGTGCCAGCAACAAAGGACTAGCGGGAGTTGCAGATACGCAGTATTTT
CDR3: CASNKGLAGVADTQYF

size: many
D: TRBD1
J: TRBJ1-5
V: TRBV24-1
DNA: TGTGCCACCAGTGATCCGACAGGGGGTGGACAGCCCCAGCATTTT
CDR3: CATSDPTGGGQPQHF

size: many
D: TRBD1
J: TRBJ1-5
V: TRBV18
DNA: TGTGCCAGCTCAAAAGACAGGGGGGGTCAGCCCCAGCATTTT
CDR3: CASSKDRGGQPQHF

size: -
D: TRBD1
J: TRBJ1-6
V: TRBV27
DNA: TGTGCCAGCAGGCAGGGGGGGAGGAATTCACCCCTCCACTTT
CDR3: CASRQGGRNSPLHF

size: many
D: -
J: TRBJ2-1
V: TRBV12-3/TRBV12-4
DNA: TGTGCCAGCAGTGTAACCGGGAGTTCCTACAATGAGCAGTTCTTC
CDR3: CASSVTGSSYNEQFF

size: many
D: TRBD2
J: TRBJ2-4
V: TRBV20-1
DNA: TGCAGTGCTGCACTAGCGGGAATGGGAAACATTCAGTACTTC
CDR3: CSAALAGMGNIQYF

size: many
D: TRBD2
J: TRBJ2-3
V: TRBV20-1
DNA: TGCAGTGTGGCCCATAGCGGGAGGGTGACAGATACGCAGTATTTT
CDR3: CSVAHSGRVTDTQYF

size: many
D: TRBD1
J: TRBJ1-1
V: TRBV3-1
DNA: TGTGCCAGCAGCCTACGACAGGGGCAGGGCACTGAAGCTTTCTTT
CDR3: CASSLRQGQGTEAFF

size: many
D: -
J: TRBJ2-7
V: TRBV5-1
DNA: TGCGCCAGCAAGGAAGGGGCCGAGCAGTACTTC
CDR3: CASKEGAEQYF

size: many
D: -
J: TRBJ1-2
V: TRBV6-1
DNA: TGTGCCAGCAGTGAAGGTGCTCGCTATGGCTACACCTTC
CDR3: CASSEGARYGYTF

size: few
D: -
J: TRBJ1-5
V: TRBV20-1
DNA: TGCAGTGCTAGAGGTGGTCAGCCCCAGCATTTT
CDR3: CSARGGQPQHF

size: -
D: -
J: TRBJ1-6
V: TRBV5-8
DNA: TGTGCCAGCAGCTTGTCCGCAGGGGATAATTCACCCCTCCACTTT
CDR3: CASSLSAGDNSPLHF

size: many
D: TRBD1
J: TRBJ2-7
V: TRBV18
DNA: TGTGCCAGCTCACTAGACCTGACAGGGAACTACGAGCAGTACTTC
CDR3: CASSLDLTGNYEQYF

size: many
D: TRBD2
J: TRBJ2-1
V: TRBV4-2
DNA: TGTGCCAGCAGCCAAGATAGGCTAGCGGGAGGTAATGAGCAGTTCTTC
CDR3: CASSQDRLAGGNEQFF

size: -
D: TRBD2
J: TRBJ2-1
V: TRBV7-3
DNA: TGTGCCAGCACCGACACCGGGGGGGCGGATAACAATGAGCAGTTCTTC
CDR3: CASTDTGGADNNEQFF

size: many
D: -
J: TRBJ2-2
V: TRBV3-1
DNA: TGTGCCAGCAGTCGGAACACCGGGGAGCTGTTTTTT
CDR3: CASSRNTGELFF

size: -
D: TRBD1
J: TRBJ2-3
V: TRBV5-1
DNA: TGCGCCAGCAGCTTGGTGGACAGGGGCTCAGATACGCAGTATTTT
CDR3: CASSLVDRGSDTQYF

size: few
D: TRBD1
J: TRBJ2-3
V: TRBV4-1
DNA: TGCGCCAGCAGCCAGTACTCACAGGGGGGCACAGATACGCAGTATTTT
CDR3: CASSQYSQGGTDTQYF

size: few
D: TRBD1
J: TRBJ2-2
V: TRBV24-1
DNA: TGTGCCACCAGCCCCGGACAGGGGCGTACGAACACCGGGGAGCTGTTTTTT
CDR3: CATSPGQGRTNTGELFF